This T cell receptor (beta chain) was sequenced for a study of T cells in narcolepsy. Study summary: Enrolled donors included narcolepsy type 1 or type 2 patients and healthy controls.

Study-level results: Autoreactive clonotypes reportedly recurred in blood of same and different patients, not controls. HCRT-specific and TRIB2-specific autoreactive clonotypes appeared among same-patient CSF and blood CD4+ clonotypes.

The ends were cut back, 6 bases at V and 4 bases at J, with 12 bases in the middle. This CDR3 region has 13 residues. Germline values: CDR1 MDHEN, CDR2 SYDVKM. Notes on this clone: As yet, its antigen is unknown.

TCRdb's copy holds only in-frame clones and misses some; the assay was immunoSEQ multiplex PCR. The sample consists of under 8,500 clones, roughly 60% of them appearing once. This chain joins TRBV28 and TRBJ2-5, with a weak D call TRBD1 (5 bases). The clonotype was recovered from a human donor with narcolepsy. Material for sequencing was CD45RA- memory CD8+ T cells from PBMCs. CDR3 sequence: CASRPSGAETQYF. In nucleotides, the CDR3 is TGTGCCAGCAGGCCCAGTGGGGCAGAGACCCAGTACTTC.